One sample yielded the 5 T cell receptor beta chains listed below, sequenced in a study of shared clonotypes between healthy human individuals. Libraries were prepared by immunoSEQ multiplex PCR; TCRdb keeps only in-frame clonotypes and omits some of them. Found here are approximately 2,000,000 clones, under 95% of them singletons; the top ten hold about 0.36%. Source material: naive CD4+ T cells from PBMCs. Subset meaning: CD45RA+ positively selected. The receptors derive from a man younger than 35 in good health. Some clones in this sample may be carry-over from other donors' samples.

The chain joins TRBV6-6 to TRBJ2-7; D remains ambiguous. CDR3 length: 14 residues. The ends were cut back, 7 bases at V and 4 bases at J, with 17 bases in the middle. Germline CDR1 and CDR2: MNHNY and SVGAGI (reference sequence). The CDR3 protein is CASTRSGSSYEQYF. Here the CDR3 DNA reads TGTGCCAGCACGAGGTCCGGGTCTAGTTACGAGCAGTACTTC.

V and J are TRBV28 and TRBJ1-2; the match to TRBD1 covers 9 bases. The CDR3 is 13 residues long. V lost 9 bases to trimming and J lost 8 bases; unmatched junction nucleotides: 10. Germline V gives CDR1 MDHEN, CDR2 SYDVKM. The CDR3: CASYTGTGYGYTF. The CDR3 DNA is TGTGCCAGTTATACCGGGACAGGGTACGGCTACACCTTC.

The rearrangement links TRBV18 to TRBJ1-1; D uncertain. V was clipped by 3 bases and J by 0 bases, with 11 bases between them. This CDR3 region has 15 residues. Germline V lookup: CDR1 KGHSH, CDR2 LQKENI. The CDR3 DNA reads as TGTGCCAGCTCACCTGGAGCTCCCATGAACACTGAAGCTTTCTTT. Protein product: CASSPGAPMNTEAFF.

This clone was seen just once. The chain is built from TRBV9 and TRBJ2-5; 10 bases align to TRBD2. Germline values: CDR1 SGDLS, CDR2 YYNGEE. The CDR3 sequence is 20 residues long. V gave up 2 bases and J gave up 1 base; unmatched junction bases: 17. The CDR3 region is CASSVSLVGAGGPGQETQYF. The CDR3 DNA sequence: TGTGCCAGCAGCGTTAGCTTGGTGGGAGCGGGAGGGCCAGGCCAAGAGACCCAGTACTTC.

The chain joins TRBV27 to TRBJ2-7; possibly TRBD1 for D (7 bases). Germline CDR1 reads MNHEY; CDR2 reads SMNVEV (reference sequence). The length of the CDR3 is 14 residues. Between the trimmed V and J ends, which lost 2 bases and 6 bases, there was a span of 14 bases. Here the CDR3 reads CASSLGTAGVEQYF. In DNA form, the CDR3 reads TGTGCCAGCAGTTTAGGGACAGCGGGCGTCGAGCAGTACTTC.